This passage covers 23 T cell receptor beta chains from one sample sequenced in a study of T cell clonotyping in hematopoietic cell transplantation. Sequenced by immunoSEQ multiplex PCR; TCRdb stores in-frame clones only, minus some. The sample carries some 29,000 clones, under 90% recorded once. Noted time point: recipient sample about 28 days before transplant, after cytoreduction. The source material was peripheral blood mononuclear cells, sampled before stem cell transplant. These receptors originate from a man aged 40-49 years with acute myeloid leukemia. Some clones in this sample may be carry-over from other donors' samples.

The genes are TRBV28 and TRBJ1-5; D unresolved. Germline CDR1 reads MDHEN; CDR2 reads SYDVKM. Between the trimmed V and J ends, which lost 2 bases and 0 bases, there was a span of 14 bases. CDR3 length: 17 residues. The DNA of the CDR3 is TGTGCCAGCAGTTTAAGGAGGGTAAATCATAGCAATCAGCCCCAGCATTTT. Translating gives CASSLRRVNHSNQPQHF.

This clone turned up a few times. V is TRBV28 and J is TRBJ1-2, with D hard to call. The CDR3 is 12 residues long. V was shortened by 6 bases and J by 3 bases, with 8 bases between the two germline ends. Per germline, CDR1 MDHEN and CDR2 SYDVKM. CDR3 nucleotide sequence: TGTGCCAGCAGCCTTCGGGACTATGGCTACACCTTC. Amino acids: CASSLRDYGYTF.

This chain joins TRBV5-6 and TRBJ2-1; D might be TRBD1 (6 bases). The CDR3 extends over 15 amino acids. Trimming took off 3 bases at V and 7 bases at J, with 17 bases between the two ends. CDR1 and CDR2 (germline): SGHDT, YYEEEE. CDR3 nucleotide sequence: TGTGCCAGCAGCTGGGCAGGGGTGGTAAGGAATGAGCAGTTCTTC. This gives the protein CASSWAGVVRNEQFF.

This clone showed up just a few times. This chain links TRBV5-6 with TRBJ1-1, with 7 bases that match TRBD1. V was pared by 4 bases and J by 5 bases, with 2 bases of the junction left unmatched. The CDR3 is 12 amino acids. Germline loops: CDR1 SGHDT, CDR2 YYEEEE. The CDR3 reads CASSQGETEAFF. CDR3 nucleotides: TGTGCCAGCAGCCAGGGGGAGACTGAAGCTTTCTTT. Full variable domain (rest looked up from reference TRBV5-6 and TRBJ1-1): DAGVTQSPTHLIKTRGQQVTLRCSPKSGHDTVSWYQQALGQGPQFIFQYYEEEERQRGNFPDRFSGHQFPNYSSELNVNALLLGDSALYLCASSQGETEAFFGQGTRLTVV.

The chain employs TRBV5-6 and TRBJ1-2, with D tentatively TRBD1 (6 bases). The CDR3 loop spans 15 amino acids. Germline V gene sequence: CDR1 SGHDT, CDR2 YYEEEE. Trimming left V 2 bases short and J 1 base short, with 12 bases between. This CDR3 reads CASSLRQAGNYGYTF. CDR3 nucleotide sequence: TGTGCCAGCAGCTTACGACAGGCTGGTAACTATGGCTACACCTTC. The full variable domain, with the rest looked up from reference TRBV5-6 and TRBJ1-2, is DAGVTQSPTHLIKTRGQQVTLRCSPKSGHDTVSWYQQALGQGPQFIFQYYEEEERQRGNFPDRFSGHQFPNYSSELNVNALLLGDSALYLCASSLRQAGNYGYTFGSGTRLTVV.

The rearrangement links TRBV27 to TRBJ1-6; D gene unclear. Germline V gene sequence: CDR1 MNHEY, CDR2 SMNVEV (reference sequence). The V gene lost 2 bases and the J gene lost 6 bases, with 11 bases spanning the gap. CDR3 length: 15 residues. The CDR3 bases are TGTGCCAGCAGTTTAGCCGGGGTTCCTAATTCACCCCTCCACTTT. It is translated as CASSLAGVPNSPLHF.

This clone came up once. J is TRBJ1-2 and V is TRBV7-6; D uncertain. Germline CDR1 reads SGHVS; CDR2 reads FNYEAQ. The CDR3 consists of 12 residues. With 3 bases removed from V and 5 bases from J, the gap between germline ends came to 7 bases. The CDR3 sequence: CASSLGGYGYTF. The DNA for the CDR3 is TGTGCCAGCAGCTTGGGAGGTTATGGCTACACCTTC.

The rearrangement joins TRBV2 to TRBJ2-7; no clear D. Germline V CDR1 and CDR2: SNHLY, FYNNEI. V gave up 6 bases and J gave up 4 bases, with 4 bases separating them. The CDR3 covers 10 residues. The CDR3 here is CASRWYEQYF. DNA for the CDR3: TGTGCCAGCAGGTGGTACGAGCAGTACTTC.

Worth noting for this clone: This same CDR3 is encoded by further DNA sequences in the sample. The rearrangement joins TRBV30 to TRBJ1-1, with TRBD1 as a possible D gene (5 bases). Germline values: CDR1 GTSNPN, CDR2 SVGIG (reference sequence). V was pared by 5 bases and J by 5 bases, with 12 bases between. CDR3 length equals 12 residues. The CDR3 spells CAWGAGNTEAFF. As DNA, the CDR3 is TGTGCCTGGGGGGCCGGGAATACTGAAGCTTTCTTT.

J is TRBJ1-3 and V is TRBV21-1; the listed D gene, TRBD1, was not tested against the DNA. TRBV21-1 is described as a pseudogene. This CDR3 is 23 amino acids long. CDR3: CASSKKAKGGETGLVVGRNTIYF. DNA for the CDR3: TGTGCCAGCAGCAAAAAAGCAAAAGGCGGAGAGACAGGGTTGGTAGTCGGTCGAAACACCATATATTTT.

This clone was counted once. CDR3 nucleotide sequence: TGCGCCAGCAGCTCCTTTCTTGGGGAGATAGAGACCCAGTACTTC. It is translated as CASSSFLGEIETQYF. The chain couples TRBV5-1 to TRBJ2-5; D is possibly TRBD2 (5 bases). Trimming left V 3 bases short and J 4 bases short, with 16 bases between. Germline V lookup: CDR1 SGHRS, CDR2 YFSETQ. The CDR3 sequence is 15 residues long. Looking up the rest from reference TRBV5-1 and TRBJ2-5 gives the full variable domain: KAGVTQTPRYLIKTRGQQVTLSCSPISGHRSVSWYQQTPGQGLQFLFEYFSETQRNKGNFPGRFSGRQFSNSRSEMNVSTLELGDSALYLCASSSFLGEIETQYFGPGTRLLVL.

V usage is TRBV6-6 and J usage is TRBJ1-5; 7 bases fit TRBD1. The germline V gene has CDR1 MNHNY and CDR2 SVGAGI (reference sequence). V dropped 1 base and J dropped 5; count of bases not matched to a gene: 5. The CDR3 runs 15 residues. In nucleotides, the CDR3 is TGTGCCAGCAGTTACTTCGGACAGGCTGATCAGCCCCAGCATTTT. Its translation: CASSYFGQADQPQHF.

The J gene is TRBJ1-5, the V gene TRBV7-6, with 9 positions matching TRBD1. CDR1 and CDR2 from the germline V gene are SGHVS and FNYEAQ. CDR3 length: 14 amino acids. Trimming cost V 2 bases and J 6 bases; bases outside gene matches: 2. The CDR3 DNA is TGTGCCAGCAGCTTAACAGGGGGCAGTCAGCCCCAGCATTTT. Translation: CASSLTGGSQPQHF.

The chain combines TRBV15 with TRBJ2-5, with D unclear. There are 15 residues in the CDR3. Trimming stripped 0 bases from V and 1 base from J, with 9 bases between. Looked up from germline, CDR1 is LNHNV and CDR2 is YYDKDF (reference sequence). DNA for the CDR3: TGTGCCACCAGCAGAGATAAAGGGTTCCAAGAGACCCAGTACTTC. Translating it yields CATSRDKGFQETQYF.

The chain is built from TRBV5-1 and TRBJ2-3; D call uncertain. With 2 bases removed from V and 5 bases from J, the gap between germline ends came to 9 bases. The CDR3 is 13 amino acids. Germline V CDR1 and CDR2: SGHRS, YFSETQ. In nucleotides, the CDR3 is TGCGCCAGCAGCTTCTCCCCCGTAGATACGCAGTATTTT. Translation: CASSFSPVDTQYF. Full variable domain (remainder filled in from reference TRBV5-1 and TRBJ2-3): KAGVTQTPRYLIKTRGQQVTLSCSPISGHRSVSWYQQTPGQGLQFLFEYFSETQRNKGNFPGRFSGRQFSNSRSEMNVSTLELGDSALYLCASSFSPVDTQYFGPGTRLTVL.

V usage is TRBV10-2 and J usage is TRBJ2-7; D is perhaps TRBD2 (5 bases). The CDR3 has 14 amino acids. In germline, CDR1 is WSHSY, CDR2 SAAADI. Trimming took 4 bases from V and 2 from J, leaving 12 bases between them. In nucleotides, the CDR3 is TGCGCCAGCAGTGTAAGCGAGGGCGCCTACGAGCAGTACTTC. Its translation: CASSVSEGAYEQYF.

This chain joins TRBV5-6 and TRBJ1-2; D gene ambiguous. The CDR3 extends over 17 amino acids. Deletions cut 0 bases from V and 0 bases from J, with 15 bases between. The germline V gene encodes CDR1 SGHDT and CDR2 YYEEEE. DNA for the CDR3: TGTGCCAGCAGCTTGGCCGGCGCCGTCGCGGCTAACTATGGCTACACCTTC. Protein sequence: CASSLAGAVAANYGYTF.

The CDR3 is CASSGSATNEKLFF. The CDR3 bases are TGTGCCAGCAGTGGATCAGCAACTAATGAAAAACTGTTTTTT. The chain links TRBV25-1 to TRBJ1-4; D unclear. V lost 4 bases and J lost 0, with 6 bases in between. From germline, CDR1 is MGHDK and CDR2 SYGVNS. The CDR3 sequence is 14 residues long.

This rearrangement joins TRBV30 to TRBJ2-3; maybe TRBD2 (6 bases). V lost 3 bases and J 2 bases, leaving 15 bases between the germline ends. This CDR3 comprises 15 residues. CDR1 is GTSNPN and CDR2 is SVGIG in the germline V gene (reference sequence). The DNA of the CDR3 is TGTGCCTGGAGCCCTCTTGCGGGGCCCACAGATACGCAGTATTTT. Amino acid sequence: CAWSPLAGPTDTQYF. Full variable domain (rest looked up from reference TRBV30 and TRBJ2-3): SQTIHQWPATLVQPVGSPLSLECTVEGTSNPNLYWYRQAAGRGLQLLFYSVGIGQISSEVPQNLSASRPQDRQFILSSKKLLLSDSGFYLCAWSPLAGPTDTQYFGPGTRLTVL.

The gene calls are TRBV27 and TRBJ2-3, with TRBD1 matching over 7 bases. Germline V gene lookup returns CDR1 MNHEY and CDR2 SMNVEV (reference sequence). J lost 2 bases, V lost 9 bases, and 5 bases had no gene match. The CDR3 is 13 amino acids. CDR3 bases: TGTGCCAGTGGGACAGACTTCACAGATACGCAGTATTTT. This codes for CASGTDFTDTQYF.

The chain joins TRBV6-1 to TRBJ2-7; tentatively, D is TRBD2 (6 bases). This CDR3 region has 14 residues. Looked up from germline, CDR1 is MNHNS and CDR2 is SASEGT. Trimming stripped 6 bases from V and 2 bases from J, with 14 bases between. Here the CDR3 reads CASSKGGHPYEQYF. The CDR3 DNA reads TGTGCCAGCAGCAAAGGAGGGCACCCCTACGAGCAGTACTTC.

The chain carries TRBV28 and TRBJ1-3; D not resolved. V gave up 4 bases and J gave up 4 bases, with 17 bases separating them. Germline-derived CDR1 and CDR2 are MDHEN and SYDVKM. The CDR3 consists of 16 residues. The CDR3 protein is CASSSPGMLLGNTIYF. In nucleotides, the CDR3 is TGTGCCAGCAGTTCACCGGGGATGCTTCTGGGAAACACCATATATTTT.

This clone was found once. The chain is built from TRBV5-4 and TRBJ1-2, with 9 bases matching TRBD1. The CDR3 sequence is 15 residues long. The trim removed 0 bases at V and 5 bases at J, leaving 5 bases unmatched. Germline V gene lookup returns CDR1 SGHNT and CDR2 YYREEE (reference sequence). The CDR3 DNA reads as TGTGCCAGCAGCTTGGCTACAGGGGGCGCTTATGGCTACACCTTC. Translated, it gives CASSLATGGAYGYTF.